The clone carrying this T cell receptor beta chain occurred a few times. Both 60 Vbeta primers and 13 Jbeta primers went into the PCR. This table comes from immunoSEQ multiplex PCR, and its TCRdb copy is limited to in-frame clones, with some not included. The sample contains approximately 130,000 clones, 60% to 85% of which appear only once. V was pared by 6 bases and J by 8 bases, with 9 bases of the junction left unmatched. CDR3 length equals 14 residues. Germline values: CDR1 MNHNY, CDR2 SVGAGI (reference sequence). This entry is derived from a study of cytomegalovirus exposure and HLA in healthy donors.

This TCR came from a woman aged 40 to 49 in good health and CMV-seronegative. Sequenced material: PBMCs. This chain joins TRBV6-6 and TRBJ1-2; TRBD1 matches at 10 bases. The CDR3: CASRADRGQGGYTF. The CDR3 bases are TGTGCCAGCAGGGCCGACAGGGGGCAGGGGGGCTACACCTTC.